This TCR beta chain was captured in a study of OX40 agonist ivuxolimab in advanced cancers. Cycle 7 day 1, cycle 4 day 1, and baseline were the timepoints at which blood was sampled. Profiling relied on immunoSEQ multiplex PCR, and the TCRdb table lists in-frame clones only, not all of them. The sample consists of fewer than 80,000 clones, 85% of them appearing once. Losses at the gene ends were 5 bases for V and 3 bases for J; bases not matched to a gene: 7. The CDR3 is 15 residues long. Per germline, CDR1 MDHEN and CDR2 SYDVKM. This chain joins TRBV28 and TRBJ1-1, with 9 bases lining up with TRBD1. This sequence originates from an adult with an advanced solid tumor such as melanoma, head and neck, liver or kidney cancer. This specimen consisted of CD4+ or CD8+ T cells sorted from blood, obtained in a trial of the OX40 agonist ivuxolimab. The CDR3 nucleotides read TGTGCCAGCAGTACGCCGACAGGGGGGGACACTGAAGCTTTCTTT. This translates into CASSTPTGGDTEAFF. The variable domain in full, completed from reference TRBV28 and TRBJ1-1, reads DVKVTQSSRYLVKRTGEKVFLECVQDMDHENMFWYRQDPGLGLRLIYFSYDVKMKEKGDIPEGYSVSREKKERFSLILESASTNQTSMYLCASSTPTGGDTEAFFGQGTRLTVV.